Below, 31 T cell receptor beta chains from the same sample are listed, as sequenced in a study of T cells in Graves' hyperthyroidism and ophthalmopathy. It was RNA transcripts that yielded the amplified TCR beta CDR3 regions. Researchers ran a first-round RT-PCR on the TCR CDR3 using the HTBI primer set. MiXCR, run by TCRdb on the multiplex PCR reads, gives a single entry per CDR3 protein. The top ten clones hold about 7.7% of a sample with hundreds of thousands of distinct CDR3 sequences, less than 45% of them seen once. The sample consisted of peripheral blood or thyroid tissue (not recorded which). The receptors originated from an adult man with Graves' disease, either hyperthyroidism or ophthalmopathy (not recorded which).

The chain couples TRBV4-1 to TRBJ2-2; D gene unclear. From germline, CDR1 is MGHRA and CDR2 YSYEKL. V was trimmed by 1 base and J by 6 bases, leaving 9 bases between them. The CDR3 contains 14 residues. The CDR3 spells CASSQASRSGELFF. DNA for the CDR3: TGCGCCAGCAGCCAAGCCTCTCGATCCGGGGAGCTGTTTTTT.

The genes are TRBV6-5 and TRBJ2-6, with D perhaps assigned TRBD1 or TRBD2 (5 bases each). V was shortened by 5 bases and J by 2 bases, with 16 bases between the two germline ends. The CDR3 runs to 17 residues. Germline loops: CDR1 MNHEY, CDR2 SVGAGI. DNA of the CDR3: TGTGCCAGCAGTCCACAGGTAGGGAGCACTGGGGCCAACGTCCTGACTTTC. Translated: CASSPQVGSTGANVLTF.

V gene TRBV20-1 combines with J gene TRBJ1-1, with 8 bases aligning to TRBD1. The germline gives CDR1 DFQATT, CDR2 SNEGSKA (reference sequence). V was pared by 5 bases and J by 6 bases, with 8 bases of the junction left unmatched. This CDR3 comprises 13 residues. Here the CDR3 DNA reads TGCAGTGCTGTTGGACAGGGAAGACCTGAAGCTTTCTTT. This translates into CSAVGQGRPEAFF.

CDR3 nucleotides: TGCAGCGTTCTCATGACCGGGACAGGGGGACAAGAGACCCAGTACTTC. It translates to CSVLMTGTGGQETQYF. The chain employs TRBV29-1 and TRBJ2-5, with 11 bases fitting TRBD1. This CDR3 spans 16 amino acids. The V and J ends lost 5 bases and 2 bases, in that order; junction bases with no gene match: 10. The germline V gene has CDR1 SQVTM and CDR2 ANQGSEA.

This clonotype was observed a few times. The gene calls are TRBV7-9 and TRBJ1-1, with 8 bases matching TRBD1. CDR3 length equals 13 residues. J gave up 10 bases and V 4 bases, and 8 bases lay outside the gene matches. CDR1 is SEHNR, CDR2 FQNEAQ, per germline (reference sequence). The CDR3 sequence is CASSWGQAGGAFF. The CDR3 nucleotides read TGTGCCAGCAGCTGGGGACAGGCGGGAGGAGCTTTCTTT.

The genes are TRBV10-3 and TRBJ1-2, with a weak D call TRBD1 (6 bases). CDR1 and CDR2 (germline): ENHRY, SYGVKD. V was shortened by 10 bases and J by 3 bases, with 18 bases between the two germline ends. The CDR3 extends over 14 amino acids. CDR3 sequence (DNA): TGTGCCAGCAGGGGATGGGGGCTTCACTATGGCTACACCTTC. As protein: CASRGWGLHYGYTF.

This clonotype appeared a few times. This chain connects TRBV6-6 to TRBJ1-5; no reliable D call. The CDR3 consists of 14 residues. Trimming pared 6 bases from V and 7 bases from J, leaving 16 bases between. Germline V gene lookup returns CDR1 MNHNY and CDR2 SVGAGI (reference sequence). The CDR3 loop reads CASREIGKGQPQHF. CDR3 nucleotides: TGTGCCAGCAGGGAGATCGGGAAGGGACAGCCCCAGCATTTT.

The V gene is TRBV2, the J gene TRBJ2-7; TRBD2 matches 7 bases. Trimming cost V 6 bases and J 2 bases; bases outside gene matches: 13. CDR1 and CDR2 from the germline V gene are SNHLY and FYNNEI. The CDR3 has 16 amino acids. CDR3 region: CASSVVASGATYEQYF. The CDR3 DNA reads as TGTGCCAGCAGCGTAGTCGCGAGCGGGGCAACCTACGAGCAGTACTTC.

To note about this clonotype: As the CDR3 is not closed by the conserved phenylalanine or tryptophan, this likely results from a read error. The V gene is TRBV5-1, the J gene TRBJ1-5; a possible D gene is TRBD1 (6 bases). Trimming cost V 1 base and J 1 base, with 9 bases left between them. Germline V gene lookup returns CDR1 SGHRS and CDR2 YFSETQ. The CDR3 covers 15 residues. The CDR3 DNA reads as TGCGCCAGCAGCTTGCTGGACAGCAGCAATCAGCCCCAGCATTTG. Amino acid sequence: CASSLLDSSNQPQHL.

The chain carries TRBV7-9 and TRBJ2-5; 10 nucleotides line up with TRBD2. Trimming removed 2 bases from V and 4 bases from J; junction bases left unmatched: 4. Germline CDR1 and CDR2: SEHNR and FQNEAQ (reference sequence). This CDR3 is 15 amino acids long. CDR3: CASSLRLAGAETQYF. CDR3 DNA: TGTGCCAGCAGCTTAAGGCTAGCGGGAGCAGAGACCCAGTACTTC.

This clonotype was observed at least ten times. The chain recombines TRBV20-1 with TRBJ1-5, with D possibly TRBD1 on 5 matching bases. The CDR3 length is 12 residues. V lost 3 bases, J lost 5 bases, and 8 bases lay in between. Germline loops: CDR1 DFQATT, CDR2 SNEGSKA (reference sequence). CDR3 residues: CSASGGDQPQHF. The CDR3 DNA follows: TGCAGTGCTAGCGGGGGAGATCAGCCCCAGCATTTT.

This clonotype was recorded a few times. The V call is TRBV20-1, the J call TRBJ1-3; D is unresolved. The V end lost 0 bases, the J end lost 0 bases, and 15 bases lay between the germline ends. CDR3 length: 17 amino acids. CDR1 is DFQATT and CDR2 is SNEGSKA in the germline V gene (reference sequence). Here the CDR3 reads CSARDSVDLLSGNTIYF. The CDR3 coding sequence is TGCAGTGCTAGAGATTCAGTCGACCTACTCTCTGGAAACACCATATATTTT.

The CDR3 region is CANLGANTEAFF. The CDR3 DNA sequence: TGTGCCAACCTAGGGGCTAACACTGAAGCTTTCTTT. The chain couples TRBV24-1 to TRBJ1-1; weak D call: TRBD1 (5 bases). Trimming removed 11 bases from V and 2 bases from J, with 11 bases in between. CDR3 length: 12 amino acids. Looked up from germline, CDR1 is KGHDR and CDR2 is SFDVKD.

CDR3 sequence reads: CASREGGYQETQYF. In DNA form, the CDR3 reads TGTGCCAGCAGAGAAGGAGGGTACCAAGAGACCCAGTACTTC. The chain employs TRBV11-1 and TRBJ2-5; tentative D call: TRBD2 (6 bases). Germline CDR1 is SGHAT and CDR2 is FQDESV (reference sequence). Deletions cut 6 bases from V and 0 bases from J, with 11 bases between. CDR3 size: 14 residues.

On this clonotype itself: One end of the junction is discordant with germline, which a read error may explain. The rearrangement joins TRBV5-4 to TRBJ2-6; weak D call: TRBD2 (5 bases). Looked up from germline, CDR1 is SGHNT and CDR2 is YYREEE (reference sequence). This CDR3 region has 13 residues. The CDR3 nucleotides read TGCGCCAGCAGCCAGAACGGGGTCTACGTCCTGACTTTC. Amino acid sequence: CASSQNGVYVLTF.

J is TRBJ1-1 and V is TRBV24-1, with 8 bases fitting TRBD1. The CDR3 sequence is 13 residues long. CDR1 is KGHDR and CDR2 is SFDVKD in the germline V gene. The CDR3 DNA sequence: TGTGCTAGTCAGGGGGCGCGGTACACTGAAGCTTTCTTT. Encoded protein: CASQGARYTEAFF.

The genes are TRBV10-3 and TRBJ2-7, with D perhaps TRBD1 (6 bases). The CDR3 is made up of 13 amino acids. Germline lookup yields CDR1 ENHRY and CDR2 SYGVKD. The ends were cut back, 11 bases at V and 4 bases at J, with 18 bases in the middle. CDR3 sequence: CAGGKQGTYEQYF. CDR3 DNA: TGTGCCGGAGGAAAACAGGGTACTTACGAGCAGTACTTC.

This clonotype was recorded many times. The chain's CDR3 is CATSGDGHQQRGNTIYF. CDR3 nucleotide sequence: TGTGCCACCAGTGGAGACGGGCATCAGCAACGTGGAAACACCATATATTTT. The V and J genes are TRBV24-1 and TRBJ1-3; no firm D call. The germline CDR1 and CDR2 sequences are KGHDR and SFDVKD. The CDR3 runs to 17 residues. Trimming pared 5 bases from V and 3 bases from J, leaving 19 bases between.

The chain combines TRBV2 with TRBJ1-2, with a weak D call TRBD1 (5 bases). Germline V CDR1 and CDR2: SNHLY, FYNNEI. V shed 1 base and J shed 2 bases, with 11 bases lying between them. There are 15 residues in the CDR3. DNA for the CDR3: TGTGCCAGCAGTGAAGTGCCAGGACAAAACTATGGCTACACCTTC. Translating gives CASSEVPGQNYGYTF.

V and J are TRBV7-3 and TRBJ2-2; 9 nucleotides align to TRBD1. V shed 5 bases, J shed 7 bases, and the junction held 8 bases outside the gene matches. The CDR3 contains 15 residues. Per germline, CDR1 SGHTA and CDR2 FQGTGA. The CDR3 spells CASSPGTGLYGELFF. CDR3 coding DNA: TGTGCCAGCAGCCCCGGGACAGGGTTGTACGGGGAGCTGTTTTTT.

A note on this clonotype: This could be a read error, since a much larger clone is one nucleotide away. The genes are TRBV10-3 and TRBJ1-3; no clear D gene. CDR1 is ENHRY, CDR2 SYGVKD, per germline. The CDR3 is made up of 15 amino acids. The CDR3 protein is CAISETQVDGSTIYF. The CDR3 region has the DNA TGTGCCATCAGTGAGACCCAGGTTGACGGAAGCACCATATATTTT.

This clonotype was counted between two and nine times. The genes are TRBV19 and TRBJ1-1; TRBD1 is a possible D gene (5 bases). The germline CDR1 and CDR2 sequences are LNHDA and SQIVND (reference sequence). Trimming pared 5 bases from V and 3 bases from J, leaving 10 bases between. CDR3 length: 13 amino acids. CDR3 residues: CASSGTLYTEAFF. CDR3 DNA sequence: TGTGCCAGTAGTGGGACGCTGTACACTGAAGCTTTCTTT.

The chain joins TRBV19 to TRBJ1-1, with 9 bases aligning to TRBD1. CDR3 size: 16 residues. The V gene's germline CDR1 is LNHDA and CDR2 SQIVND (reference sequence). V was clipped by 6 bases and J by 3 bases; unmatched bases: 11. CDR3 amino acids: CASRADRGDFDTEAFF. For the CDR3, the DNA is TGTGCCAGTAGGGCCGACAGGGGGGACTTCGACACTGAAGCTTTCTTT.

This clonotype was observed at least ten times. The chain uses TRBV24-1 and TRBJ1-1, with D unclear. Trimming removed 5 bases from V and 1 base from J, with 7 bases in between. The length of the CDR3 is 13 residues. Per germline, CDR1 KGHDR and CDR2 SFDVKD. The CDR3 here is CATSVRENTEAFF. For the CDR3, the DNA is TGTGCCACCAGTGTGAGGGAGAACACTGAAGCTTTCTTT.

This chain joins TRBV20-1 and TRBJ2-2; TRBD2 might be the D (5 bases). CDR3 length: 12 amino acids. Germline CDR1 and CDR2: DFQATT and SNEGSKA (reference sequence). V lost 6 bases and J lost 5, with 10 bases in between. The CDR3 sequence is CSADTGTGELFF. The CDR3 DNA reads TGCAGTGCGGATACGGGGACCGGGGAGCTGTTTTTT.

V is TRBV20-1 and J is TRBJ1-2, with 8 bases fitting TRBD1. The trim removed 0 bases at V and 6 bases at J, leaving 6 bases unmatched. The germline gives CDR1 DFQATT, CDR2 SNEGSKA (reference sequence). The CDR3 has 14 residues. The CDR3 nucleotides read TGCAGTGCTAGAGACCCGGGACAGGTTCATGGCTACACCTTC. Translating gives CSARDPGQVHGYTF.

The chain is built from TRBV2 and TRBJ1-1, with 11 bases aligning to TRBD1. The CDR3 length is 14 residues. Germline V CDR1 and CDR2: SNHLY, FYNNEI. The J segment lost 7 bases and the V segment lost 7 bases, leaving 8 bases of the junction unmatched. CDR3 sequence: CASTGTGGEVEAFF. CDR3 in DNA: TGTGCCAGCACCGGGACAGGGGGTGAAGTTGAAGCTTTCTTT. The full variable domain, with the rest looked up from reference TRBV2 and TRBJ1-1, is EPEVTQTPSHQVTQMGQEVILRCVPISNHLYFYWYRQILGQKVEFLVSFYNNEISEKSEIFDDQFSVERPDGSNFTLKIRSTKLEDSAMYFCASTGTGGEVEAFFGQGTRLTVV.

The chain carries TRBV19 and TRBJ1-1; the match to TRBD1 covers 9 bases. The CDR3 has 16 amino acids. Germline V gives CDR1 LNHDA, CDR2 SQIVND (reference sequence). The ends lost 0 bases at V and 1 base at J; junction bases unmatched: 3. In DNA form, the CDR3 reads TGTGCCAGTAGTATAGAGGGGACAGGGACGAACACTGAAGCTTTCTTT. Amino acids: CASSIEGTGTNTEAFF.

The chain is built from TRBV19 and TRBJ1-5; D not certain. This CDR3 comprises 17 residues. The V end was cut by 4 bases, the J end by 1 base, with 17 bases between. Per germline, CDR1 LNHDA and CDR2 SQIVND (reference sequence). CDR3 DNA sequence: TGTGCCAGTAGTAGGGGAAGATCTTTATGGAGCAATCAGCCCCAGCATTTT. It specifies CASSRGRSLWSNQPQHF.

The chain recombines TRBV24-1 with TRBJ2-5; TRBD2 agrees at 7 bases. V was clipped by 5 bases and J by 5 bases; unmatched bases: 10. This CDR3 region has 15 residues. Germline V gene lookup returns CDR1 KGHDR and CDR2 SFDVKD. The CDR3 region is CATSARRLAGETQYF. CDR3 nucleotides: TGTGCCACCAGTGCCCGGAGACTAGCCGGCGAGACCCAGTACTTC.

Concerning this clonotype: A much larger clone differs from this one at a single base, so this may be a read error. The chain links TRBV15 to TRBJ1-2, with D perhaps matching TRBD1 (5 bases). Germline loops: CDR1 LNHNV, CDR2 YYDKDF (reference sequence). V was trimmed by 2 bases and J by 4 bases, leaving 14 bases between them. This CDR3 is 15 amino acids long. The CDR3 DNA is TGTGCCACCAGCAGACATGTTGGCAGGGCCTATGGCTACACCTTC. Protein: CATSRHVGRAYGYTF. Complete variable domain (other parts from reference TRBV15 and TRBJ1-2): DAMVIQNPRYQVTQFGKPVTLSCSQTLNHNVMYWYQQKSSQAPKLLFHYYDKDFNNEADTPDNFQSRRPNTSFCFLDIRSPGLGDTAMYLCATSRHVGRAYGYTFGSGTRLTVV.